A selection of T cell receptor beta chains follows, all from one sample in a study of blood T cell repertoires in COVID-19. Some clones are missing from TCRdb's copy, which holds only in-frame ones; the method was immunoSEQ multiplex PCR. In the table there are 400,000 to 450,000 clones, roughly 88% of which are singletons. The sequenced sample consisted of peripheral blood. Receptors originate from a woman aged 25 to 39 with active or convalescent COVID-19. Both conserved end residues are part of each CDR3. The order of the fields is J gene, D gene, V gene, clone size, CDR3 protein, CDR3 DNA. The D gene is left open where the match is weak. Size values are once, few and many counts, or a class for expanded clones, and some rows have none.

>TRBJ1-5|TRBD1|TRBV7-2|NA
CASSSGQGAGQPQHF
TGTGCCAGCAGCTCAGGACAGGGGGCGGGTCAGCCCCAGCATTTT
>TRBJ2-3|NA|TRBV19|NA
CASSSRDISTDTQYF
TGTGCCAGTAGTAGCCGGGACATTAGCACAGATACGCAGTATTTT
>TRBJ2-5|TRBD2|TRBV5-5|NA
CASSLVRSSGGQETQYF
TGTGCCAGCAGCTTGGTTCGCTCTAGCGGGGGGCAAGAGACCCAGTACTTC
>TRBJ2-2|TRBD1|TRBV7-7|NA
CASSLDRVHGELFF
TGTGCCAGCAGCTTGGACAGGGTACACGGGGAGCTGTTTTTT
>TRBJ2-3|TRBD2|TRBV9|NA
CASSVGLAGGRSTDTQYF
TGTGCCAGCAGCGTTGGACTAGCGGGAGGAAGGAGCACAGATACGCAGTATTTT
>TRBJ2-3|TRBD2|TRBV25-1|NA
CASSEYGTSGSWTDTQYF
TGTGCCAGCAGTGAATATGGGACTAGCGGGAGTTGGACAGATACGCAGTATTTT
>TRBJ1-1|NA|TRBV6-5|NA
CASSHLEGNTEAFF
TGTGCCAGCAGCCACCTAGAGGGTAACACTGAAGCTTTCTTT
>TRBJ1-1|TRBD1|TRBV10-3|NA
CAISESTGANTEAFF
TGTGCCATCAGTGAGTCGACAGGGGCGAACACTGAAGCTTTCTTT
>TRBJ1-6|TRBD1|TRBV19|NA
CASSKTQDRGASPLHF
TGTGCCAGTAGTAAGACTCAGGACAGGGGGGCTTCACCCCTCCACTTT
>TRBJ2-2|TRBD2|TRBV15|once
CATSRDPSGRANTGELFF
TGTGCCACCAGCAGAGATCCCAGCGGGAGAGCGAACACCGGGGAGCTGTTTTTT
>TRBJ2-2|TRBD2|TRBV7-9|NA
CASSLEYLGGGRNTGELFF
TGTGCCAGCAGCTTAGAATATCTCGGCGGGGGGCGAAACACCGGGGAGCTGTTTTTT
>TRBJ2-2|TRBD1|TRBV30|few
CAWSLDRGRAGELFF
TGTGCCTGGAGCCTGGACAGGGGGCGCGCCGGGGAGCTGTTTTTT
>TRBJ2-1|TRBD2|TRBV10-3|NA
CAISATSGSRDEQFF
TGTGCCATCAGTGCTACTAGCGGGAGTAGAGATGAGCAGTTCTTC
>TRBJ2-3|NA|TRBV5-1|NA
CASKTGTSTDTQYF
TGCGCCAGCAAGACCGGGACTAGCACAGATACGCAGTATTTT
>TRBJ2-4|NA|TRBV9|NA
CASSGRQAKNIQYF
TGTGCCAGCAGCGGACGACAAGCCAAAAACATTCAGTACTTC
>TRBJ2-1|NA|TRBV19|NA
CASSGGTSEQFF
TGTGCCAGTAGTGGAGGGACGTCTGAGCAGTTCTTC
>TRBJ2-1|TRBD2|TRBV10-3|NA
CAISPGGGLADNEQFF
TGTGCCATCAGCCCCGGCGGAGGACTAGCGGACAATGAGCAGTTCTTC
>TRBJ1-1|NA|TRBV18|NA
CASSPGEGLITEAFF
TGTGCCAGCTCACCCGGGGAGGGGCTAATCACTGAAGCTTTCTTT
>TRBJ1-4|NA|TRBV2|NA
CASSERGGSTNEKLFF
TGTGCCAGCAGTGAAAGGGGGGGGTCAACTAATGAAAAACTGTTTTTT
>TRBJ1-3|NA|TRBV3-1/TRBV3-2|once
CASSRGGEGHTIYF
TGTGCCAGCAGCCGAGGGGGGGAGGGCCACACCATATATTTT
>TRBJ1-1|NA|TRBV27|NA
CASSLSIQGNTEAFF
TGTGCCAGCAGTTTATCGATACAGGGGAACACTGAAGCTTTCTTT
>TRBJ1-1|NA|TRBV11-2|NA
CASSPHGDYTEAFF
TGTGCCAGCAGCCCGCACGGGGATTACACTGAAGCTTTCTTT
>TRBJ2-1|NA|TRBV2|once
CASSYDNEQFF
TGTGCCAGCAGTTATGACAATGAGCAGTTCTTC
>TRBJ1-1|TRBD1|TRBV7-2|NA
CASSWTGGTEAFF
TGTGCCAGCAGCTGGACAGGAGGAACTGAAGCTTTCTTT
>TRBJ1-1|NA|TRBV10-3|NA
CAIKIYEGTEAFF
TGTGCCATCAAGATATACGAGGGCACTGAAGCTTTCTTT
>TRBJ1-1|TRBD1|TRBV5-4|NA
CASSLATGDGAEAFF
TGTGCCAGCAGCTTGGCGACAGGGGACGGGGCTGAAGCTTTCTTT
>TRBJ1-5|NA|TRBV5-8|NA
CASSFSGAGNQPQHF
TGTGCCAGCAGCTTCTCAGGGGCCGGCAATCAGCCCCAGCATTTT
>TRBJ1-5|NA|TRBV15|NA
CATSIPTGPQHF
TGTGCCACCAGCATACCTACGGGGCCCCAGCATTTT
>TRBJ1-2|NA|TRBV2|once
CASGGSPYGYTF
TGTGCCAGCGGTGGCAGTCCCTATGGCTACACCTTC
>TRBJ2-7|TRBD2|TRBV30|few
CAWSVRAGGASGRREQYF
TGTGCCTGGAGTGTACGGGCAGGGGGGGCTAGCGGGAGAAGGGAGCAGTACTTC
>TRBJ1-4|TRBD1|TRBV19|NA
CASSIWGQSNEKLFF
TGTGCCAGTAGTATTTGGGGACAGAGTAATGAAAAACTGTTTTTT
>TRBJ2-2|TRBD2|TRBV2|once
CASSEEGRGTGELFF
TGTGCCAGCAGTGAAGAAGGGAGGGGCACCGGGGAGCTGTTTTTT
>TRBJ1-2|TRBD1|TRBV14|NA
CASSQVRQGAEGYTF
TGTGCCAGCAGCCAAGTCCGCCAGGGGGCGGAAGGCTACACCTTC
>TRBJ1-1|NA|TRBV2|once
CATKRGLLAEAFF
TGTGCCACCAAGAGGGGGTTATTGGCTGAAGCTTTCTTT
>TRBJ2-5|NA|TRBV11-2|NA
CASSASDQRETQYF
TGTGCCAGCAGCGCCTCGGACCAGCGGGAGACCCAGTACTTC
>TRBJ2-7|NA|TRBV12-3/TRBV12-4|NA
CASSPGSHYEQYF
TGTGCCAGCAGTCCCGGGTCCCACTACGAGCAGTACTTC
>TRBJ2-1|TRBD2|TRBV7-8|NA
CASSPSAGSSYNEQFF
TGTGCCAGCAGCCCATCAGCGGGGAGCTCCTACAATGAGCAGTTCTTC
>TRBJ2-3|TRBD2|TRBV4-2|NA
CASSQDVTSGVISTDTQYF
TGTGCCAGCAGCCAAGATGTCACTAGCGGGGTGATTAGCACAGATACGCAGTATTTT
>TRBJ2-2|TRBD2|TRBV4-1|NA
CASSQGGGLLMTGELFF
TGCGCCAGCAGCCAAGGGGGGGGACTTCTCATGACCGGGGAGCTGTTTTTT
>TRBJ2-7|NA|TRBV27|NA
CASSHRPGARPYEQYF
TGTGCCAGCAGCCATAGGCCAGGGGCGCGCCCCTACGAGCAGTACTTC
>TRBJ1-6|NA|TRBV7-9|NA
CASSSGWDNSPLHF
TGTGCCAGCAGCTCAGGGTGGGATAATTCACCCCTCCACTTT
>TRBJ2-3|TRBD2|TRBV9|NA
CASSVRGSVTDTQYF
TGTGCCAGCAGCGTACGCGGGAGCGTTACAGATACGCAGTATTTT
>TRBJ2-2|TRBD1|TRBV5-1|NA
CASSLGTGPPGELFF
TGCGCCAGCAGCTTGGGGACAGGGCCGCCCGGGGAGCTGTTTTTT
>TRBJ1-3|TRBD1|TRBV5-1|NA
CASSLGGQGTGNTIYF
TGCGCCAGCAGCTTGGGGGGACAGGGGACTGGAAACACCATATATTTT
>TRBJ2-1|NA|TRBV5-1|NA
CASSLATSRTTYNEQFF
TGCGCCAGCAGCTTGGCTACCTCTCGGACTACATACAATGAGCAGTTCTTC
>TRBJ2-7|NA|TRBV7-9|NA
CASSLENRREQYF
TGTGCCAGCAGCTTAGAAAACCGTCGGGAGCAGTACTTC
>TRBJ1-2|NA|TRBV4-1|few
CASSQDETRQPTF
TGCGCCAGCAGCCAAGATGAAACGCGCCAACCCACCTTC
>TRBJ1-5|NA|TRBV30|NA
CAWSGSDSFNQPQHF
TGTGCCTGGAGTGGAAGTGACAGTTTCAATCAGCCCCAGCATTTT
>TRBJ1-3|NA|TRBV9|once
CASSVEGTSGNTIYF
TGTGCCAGCAGCGTAGAGGGGACATCTGGAAACACCATATATTTT